This TCR beta chain was found in a study of blood T cell repertoires in COVID-19. Trimming removed 4 bases from V and 3 bases from J; junction bases left unmatched: 4. Germline-derived CDR1 and CDR2 are SGHDT and YYEEEE. This CDR3 is built from 14 residues. Method: immunoSEQ multiplex PCR; TCRdb's copy keeps in-frame clones and lacks some. This sample carries under 200,000 clones, under 90% of them seen once, and the ten largest clones take around 7.8%. The sequence derives from a man between 50 and 59 years old who had recovered from COVID-19. Input material: PBMCs or T cells enriched from blood (not recorded which). The V gene is TRBV5-6, the J gene TRBJ1-2; 9 nucleotides match TRBD1. CDR3: CASSQTGGDYGYTF. CDR3 coding DNA: TGTGCCAGCAGCCAAACAGGGGGCGACTATGGCTACACCTTC.